This T cell receptor (beta chain) is drawn from a study of cytomegalovirus exposure and HLA in healthy donors. As for the study in general: Falling in the Caucasian-associated ancestry cluster were about 82% of under 450 genotyped donors.

Each donor was nominally healthy when sampled (though unrecorded immune exposures were likely). The germline CDR1 and CDR2 sequences are MDHEN and SYDVKM. CDR3 length equals 15 residues. V dropped 1 base and J dropped 6; count of bases not matched to a gene: 5. With 60 Vbeta and 13 Jbeta primers, the PCR was carried out. The repertoire was sequenced with immunoSEQ multiplex PCR; TCRdb's copy has only in-frame clones and lacks some. The sample contains 150,000 or so clones, approximately 63% of which appear only once. The sequenced material came from PBMCs. V is TRBV28 and J is TRBJ1-2; 10 nucleotides line up with TRBD1. The receptor comes from a woman between 55 and 75 years old in good health and CMV-seropositive. The CDR3 DNA sequence: TGTGCCAGCAGTTTATATACCGGGACAGGGGATGGCTACACCTTC. Protein: CASSLYTGTGDGYTF.